The next 29 T cell receptor beta chains were all read from a single sample in a study of OX40 agonist ivuxolimab in advanced cancers. Profiling relied on immunoSEQ multiplex PCR, and the TCRdb table lists in-frame clones only, not all of them. The repertoire consists of about 68,000 clones, with 85% to 90% occurring once and the leading ten covering more than 0.75%. Here the sequenced sample was CD4+ or CD8+ T cells sorted from blood, taken in a trial of the OX40 agonist ivuxolimab. The receptors derive from an adult with an advanced solid tumor such as melanoma, head and neck, liver or kidney cancer.

Only one count was recorded for this clone. The J gene is TRBJ1-4, the V gene TRBV7-7; D perhaps matches TRBD1 (5 bases). V was clipped by 6 bases and J by 5 bases, with 16 bases between them. The CDR3 is made up of 15 amino acids. Germline values: CDR1 SSHAT, CDR2 FNYEAQ (reference sequence). The CDR3 nucleotides are TGTGCCAGCAGTAAGAGCGGGACTATCAATGAAAAACTGTTTTTT. It translates to CASSKSGTINEKLFF.

This clone has a single count. The CDR3 sequence: CASSRRGEKQFF. DNA for the CDR3: TGTGCCAGTAGTCGGAGGGGGGAAAAGCAGTTCTTC. The chain joins TRBV19 to TRBJ2-1; D may be TRBD1 or TRBD2 (6 bases each). Germline V lookup: CDR1 LNHDA, CDR2 SQIVND (reference sequence). V lost 5 bases to trimming and J lost 11 bases, with 13 bases between them. The CDR3 runs 12 residues.

CDR3: CATSRVWGGSYEQYF. The CDR3 DNA reads as TGTGCCACCAGCAGAGTTTGGGGGGGATCCTACGAGCAGTACTTC. The chain combines TRBV15 with TRBJ2-7; 7 positions agree with TRBD2. This CDR3 has 15 amino acids. CDR1 is LNHNV and CDR2 is YYDKDF in the germline V gene (reference sequence). The junction had 4 bases not matched to a gene; V was cut back by 1 base and J by 1 base.

The chain employs TRBV6-1 and TRBJ2-3; D unresolved. Germline V lookup: CDR1 MNHNS, CDR2 SASEGT. This CDR3 contains 13 residues. The V end lost 3 bases, the J end lost 2 bases, and 6 bases lay between the germline ends. The DNA of the CDR3 is TGTGCCAGCAGTGAGTTCCACACAGATACGCAGTATTTT. It translates to CASSEFHTDTQYF.

The genes are TRBV18 and TRBJ1-3, with TRBD1 identical over 7 bases. Unmatched junction bases numbered 12, after V lost 4 bases and J lost 0 bases. This CDR3 comprises 18 residues. CDR1 is KGHSH and CDR2 is LQKENI in the germline V gene. The CDR3 coding sequence is TGTGCCAGCTCACTACTAAGGGGACAGACATCCTCTGGAAACACCATATATTTT. Amino acids: CASSLLRGQTSSGNTIYF.

In this sample, this clone turned up once. The chain joins TRBV4-2 to TRBJ2-7, with TRBD2 matching over 11 bases. The V gene's germline CDR1 is LGHNA and CDR2 YNFKEQ. V trimming: 0 bases; J trimming: 3 bases; junction bases outside the gene matches: 7. This CDR3 has 17 amino acids. As DNA, the CDR3 is TGTGCCAGCAGCCAAGATCTGAGACTAGCGGGACACTACGAGCAGTACTTC. This gives the protein CASSQDLRLAGHYEQYF.

The chain couples TRBV6-5 to TRBJ2-7; D perhaps matches TRBD1 (6 bases). Germline V gene lookup returns CDR1 MNHEY and CDR2 SVGAGI. The V end lost 10 bases, the J end lost 2 bases, and 18 bases lay between the germline ends. This CDR3 spans 14 amino acids. The CDR3 nucleotides are TGTGCCACCAAAAGCGGACAGAGTACCTACGAGCAGTACTTC. Protein: CATKSGQSTYEQYF.

The chain uses TRBV20-1 and TRBJ2-1; D possibly corresponds to TRBD2 (5 bases). Germline V gene data show CDR1 as DFQATT and CDR2 as SNEGSKA (reference sequence). The CDR3 runs 10 residues. Trimming stripped 4 bases from V and 14 bases from J, with 12 bases between. The chain's CDR3 is CSAIGNVKFF. For the CDR3, the DNA is TGCAGTGCTATCGGGAATGTGAAGTTCTTC.

The V call is TRBV4-1, the J call TRBJ2-1; D possibly corresponds to TRBD1 (5 bases). There are 17 residues in the CDR3. The germline CDR1 and CDR2 sequences are MGHRA and YSYEKL. With 0 bases removed from V and 6 bases from J, the gap between germline ends came to 18 bases. CDR3 sequence reads: CASSQEEKGPEGNEQFF. CDR3 bases: TGCGCCAGCAGCCAAGAAGAAAAGGGGCCCGAAGGCAATGAGCAGTTCTTC.

Concerning this clone itself: The sample carries other DNA sequences with the same CDR3. The chain is built from TRBV7-9 and TRBJ2-7; 9 bases match TRBD1. Trimming removed 2 bases from V and 4 bases from J; junction bases left unmatched: 3. CDR3 length: 14 amino acids. Germline loops: CDR1 SEHNR, CDR2 FQNEAQ (reference sequence). The CDR3 DNA follows: TGTGCCAGCAGCTTAACAGGGGGCAGTTACGAGCAGTACTTC. It encodes CASSLTGGSYEQYF.

This chain connects TRBV27 to TRBJ2-3; D is perhaps TRBD2 (6 bases). CDR3 length: 16 residues. The germline V and J ends were trimmed by 4 bases and 4 bases, with 18 bases remaining between them. Germline V gene data show CDR1 as MNHEY and CDR2 as SMNVEV (reference sequence). The CDR3 nucleotides are TGTGCCAGCAGTTCCTCCGGGACTTATATCCCAGATACGCAGTATTTT. This encodes CASSSSGTYIPDTQYF.

This clone was picked up one time. The rearrangement uses TRBV28 and TRBJ2-1; 12 bases fit TRBD2. V lost 3 bases to trimming and J lost 8 bases; unmatched junction nucleotides: 11. This CDR3 spans 17 amino acids. The germline CDR1 and CDR2 sequences are MDHEN and SYDVKM. CDR3 loop: CASSFLTSGRKGHEQFF. In DNA, the CDR3 is TGTGCCAGCAGTTTCTTGACTAGCGGGAGAAAGGGGCATGAGCAGTTCTTC.

The chain employs TRBV6-6 and TRBJ2-2, with unresolved D. The CDR3 is 14 amino acids. V was pared by 2 bases and J by 1 base, with 5 bases between. Germline V gene lookup returns CDR1 MNHNY and CDR2 SVGAGI (reference sequence). The CDR3 DNA is TGTGCCAGCAGTTACACCAGGAACACCGGGGAGCTGTTTTTT. Protein sequence: CASSYTRNTGELFF.

The rearrangement uses TRBV14 and TRBJ2-1; 11 nucleotides agree with TRBD1. V lost 4 bases, J lost 7 bases, and 6 bases stayed unmatched. The germline CDR1 and CDR2 sequences are SGHDN and FVKESK. The CDR3 covers 15 residues. CDR3 in amino acids: CASSRVRDRGNEQFF. CDR3 coding DNA: TGTGCCAGCAGCCGAGTCCGGGACAGGGGGAATGAGCAGTTCTTC.

This clone appeared once. The V gene is TRBV6-5, the J gene TRBJ1-1, with D tentatively TRBD1 (5 bases). V was clipped by 4 bases and J by 0 bases, with 12 bases between them. The CDR3 runs 15 residues. The germline gives CDR1 MNHEY, CDR2 SVGAGI. The CDR3 nucleotides are TGTGCCAGCAGTTTCGGGGGGGGTCTGAACACTGAAGCTTTCTTT. Translated, it gives CASSFGGGLNTEAFF.

The chain joins TRBV19 to TRBJ2-7; 8 bases match TRBD1. The V gene's germline CDR1 is LNHDA and CDR2 SQIVND (reference sequence). V lost 6 bases to trimming and J lost 7 bases; unmatched junction nucleotides: 14. The length of the CDR3 is 15 residues. CDR3 region: CASRNPGDRGFEQYF. CDR3 bases: TGTGCCAGTAGGAATCCGGGAGACAGGGGATTTGAGCAGTACTTC.

The chain uses TRBV19 and TRBJ2-2; TRBD1 might be the D (6 bases). Between the trimmed V and J ends, which lost 7 bases and 0 bases, there was a span of 12 bases. CDR1 is LNHDA and CDR2 is SQIVND in the germline V gene (reference sequence). This CDR3 region has 15 residues. Written as DNA, the CDR3 is TGTGCCAGTATGTTGCGACAGGCGAACACCGGGGAGCTGTTTTTT. It encodes CASMLRQANTGELFF.

CDR3 bases: TGCGCCAGCAGTCACTTGCAGCCCCAGCATTTT. This translates into CASSHLQPQHF. The chain uses TRBV23-1 and TRBJ1-5; no clear D gene. TRBV23-1 is recorded as an ORF, its role being uncertain. The V gene lost 3 bases and the J gene lost 7 bases, with 4 bases spanning the gap. The CDR3 is 11 residues long.

The gene calls are TRBV10-3 and TRBJ2-3; 13 positions match TRBD2. Germline lookup yields CDR1 ENHRY and CDR2 SYGVKD. The CDR3 contains 13 residues. V dropped 9 bases and J dropped 4; count of bases not matched to a gene: 1. The DNA for the CDR3 is TGTGCCATTGGACTAGCGGGAGCAGATACGCAGTATTTT. It is translated as CAIGLAGADTQYF.

The chain carries TRBV30 and TRBJ2-7; perhaps TRBD2 as D (6 bases). CDR3 length: 14 amino acids. The germline V and J ends were trimmed by 1 base and 2 bases, with 12 bases remaining between them. The germline V gene has CDR1 GTSNPN and CDR2 SVGIG (reference sequence). CDR3: CAWSEGGPTYEQYF. CDR3 DNA: TGTGCCTGGAGTGAGGGAGGCCCCACCTACGAGCAGTACTTC. Variable domain in full (rest from reference TRBV30 and TRBJ2-7): SQTIHQWPATLVQPVGSPLSLECTVEGTSNPNLYWYRQAAGRGLQLLFYSVGIGQISSEVPQNLSASRPQDRQFILSSKKLLLSDSGFYLCAWSEGGPTYEQYFGPGTRLTVT.

DNA of the CDR3: TGTGCCAGCGCCATAGGTTGCAAGTCGACTAGCAGGGATGAGCAGTTCTTC. Residues: CASAIGCKSTSRDEQFF. This chain links TRBV21-1 with TRBJ2-1; TRBD2, the table's D call, was not compared with the DNA. TRBV21-1 is shown as a pseudogene. This CDR3 has 17 amino acids.

V is TRBV6-1 and J is TRBJ1-3; D call uncertain. Looked up from germline, CDR1 is MNHNS and CDR2 is SASEGT. The V end was cut by 7 bases, the J end by 4 bases, with 11 bases between. CDR3 size: 13 residues. CDR3 DNA sequence: TGTGCCAGCAAGTTTCTGGAGGGAAACACCATATATTTT. Amino acid sequence: CASKFLEGNTIYF.

V usage is TRBV27 and J usage is TRBJ1-2, with TRBD1 matching 9 bases. CDR3 length: 15 amino acids. The germline V gene has CDR1 MNHEY and CDR2 SMNVEV (reference sequence). V was pared by 5 bases and J by 6 bases, with 10 bases of the junction left unmatched. The CDR3 region is CASSTGTGNWNGYTF. The CDR3 DNA reads TGTGCCAGCAGTACCGGGACAGGGAATTGGAATGGCTACACCTTC.

The chain has TRBV28 and TRBJ2-7; TRBD2 agrees at 13 bases. CDR3 length: 14 residues. CDR1 and CDR2 (germline): MDHEN, SYDVKM. J lost 12 bases, V lost 5 bases, and 10 bases had no gene match. CDR3 region: CASSRFGTSGKTYF. Written as DNA, the CDR3 is TGTGCCAGCAGTCGATTCGGGACTAGCGGGAAGACGTACTTC.

The count of this clone is one. The chain couples TRBV9 to TRBJ2-1, with D maybe TRBD1 (7 bases). This CDR3 contains 15 residues. Germline lookup yields CDR1 SGDLS and CDR2 YYNGEE. V dropped 4 bases and J dropped 2 bases, with 13 bases sitting between them. In nucleotides, the CDR3 is TGTGCCAGCAGCCCCAGGGGGGTTCCCTACAATGAGCAGTTCTTC. This encodes CASSPRGVPYNEQFF.

This clone was observed a single time. The chain uses TRBV5-6 and TRBJ1-3; D is possibly TRBD1 (5 bases). The V end lost 2 bases, the J end lost 1 base, and 7 bases lay between the germline ends. Germline values: CDR1 SGHDT, CDR2 YYEEEE. The CDR3 is 14 amino acids. The CDR3: CASSFSGSGNTIYF. CDR3 DNA: TGTGCCAGCAGCTTCTCAGGGTCTGGAAACACCATATATTTT. Supplemented by reference TRBV5-6 and TRBJ1-3, the full variable domain reads DAGVTQSPTHLIKTRGQQVTLRCSPKSGHDTVSWYQQALGQGPQFIFQYYEEEERQRGNFPDRFSGHQFPNYSSELNVNALLLGDSALYLCASSFSGSGNTIYFGEGSWLTVV.

This clone was seen a handful of times. This chain links TRBV20-1 with TRBJ1-1, with D possibly matching TRBD1 (5 bases). This CDR3 has 11 amino acids. From germline, CDR1 is DFQATT and CDR2 SNEGSKA (reference sequence). The V end was cut by 5 bases, the J end by 11 bases, with 15 bases between. Here the CDR3 DNA reads TGCAGTGCTGGCCCTCGGGGCTTTGCTTTCTTT. It is translated as CSAGPRGFAFF.

The chain links TRBV29-1 to TRBJ2-3, with D possibly matching TRBD1 (5 bases). Trimming stripped 7 bases from V and 4 bases from J, with 18 bases between. CDR3 length: 14 residues. Germline V gene data show CDR1 as SQVTM and CDR2 as ANQGSEA. The CDR3 DNA sequence: TGCAGCGCCTACAACCCAGGGATTGCAGATACGCAGTATTTT. Protein sequence: CSAYNPGIADTQYF.

This rearrangement joins TRBV7-9 to TRBJ2-2, with a possible D match to TRBD1 (5 bases). Between the trimmed V and J ends, which lost 2 bases and 4 bases, there was a span of 17 bases. The V gene's germline CDR1 is SEHNR and CDR2 FQNEAQ (reference sequence). This CDR3 comprises 17 residues. Written as DNA, the CDR3 is TGTGCCAGCAGCTTACATGAGCTTAGGGGTCGCACCGGGGAGCTGTTTTTT. Translation: CASSLHELRGRTGELFF.